The 15 T cell receptor beta chains below were found in one sample sequenced in a study of T cells in Graves' hyperthyroidism and ophthalmopathy. From RNA transcripts, TCR beta CDR3 regions were amplified. HTBI primers drove first-round RT-PCR of the TCR CDR3. Using its own MiXCR run on the multiplex PCR reads, TCRdb lists one record per CDR3 protein. The sample holds 300,000 to 350,000 distinct CDR3 sequences, around 18% seen once. The specimen was blood. Receptors were obtained from a woman aged 40 to 55 with Graves' ophthalmopathy.

This clonotype was observed many times. V usage is TRBV28 and J usage is TRBJ1-6, with TRBD1 matching 7 bases. Germline loops: CDR1 MDHEN, CDR2 SYDVKM. This CDR3 comprises 20 residues. With V trimmed by 3 bases and J by 0 bases, 14 bases remained unmatched. CDR3 nucleotides: TGTGCCAGCAGTTTTGAAGTAGGACAGGACTCCGGCTCCTATAATTCACCCCTCCACTTT. Translating gives CASSFEVGQDSGSYNSPLHF.

This clonotype occurred many times. Here the CDR3 reads CSASWTGEFYEQYF. CDR3 nucleotide sequence: TGCAGTGCTAGTTGGACAGGGGAATTCTACGAGCAGTACTTC. The J gene is TRBJ2-7, the V gene TRBV20-1, with 9 nucleotides matching TRBD1. This CDR3 contains 14 residues. With 3 bases clipped from V and 3 bases from J, the junction kept 6 bases outside the gene matches. Germline lookup yields CDR1 DFQATT and CDR2 SNEGSKA (reference sequence).

The sample holds many counts of this clonotype. This chain connects TRBV15 to TRBJ1-2; TRBD1 agrees at 7 bases. The CDR3 consists of 13 residues. Germline V gives CDR1 LNHNV, CDR2 YYDKDF (reference sequence). Germline trimming cut 2 bases from V and 8 bases from J; bases unmatched to any gene: 5. CDR3 sequence (DNA): TGTGCCACCAGCAGAACGACAGGGCGAGGCTACACCTTC. Amino acids: CATSRTTGRGYTF.

Of note for this clonotype: A read error may account for a junction end that differs from germline. This sequence joins TRBV4-1 and TRBJ2-7; TRBD2 matches 9 bases. The CDR3 is 17 residues long. Germline V gene sequence: CDR1 MGHRA, CDR2 YSYEKL. CDR3 DNA: TGCGTCAGCAGCCAAGACCCACCTAGCGGGATGCTGGCCGAGCAGTACTTC. Translated: CVSSQDPPSGMLAEQYF.

This clonotype came up many times. The chain carries TRBV12-3 or TRBV12-4 and TRBJ2-7; possibly TRBD2 for D (6 bases). V was clipped by 6 bases and J by 5 bases, with 11 bases between them. The CDR3 consists of 12 residues. The CDR3 DNA is TGTGCCAGCAGATGGCGGGGACACGAGCAGTACTTC. It yields the protein CASRWRGHEQYF.

The chain uses TRBV6-2 or TRBV6-3 and TRBJ2-2; 14 bases agree with TRBD2. CDR3 size: 20 residues. CDR1 MNHEY and CDR2 SVGEGT come from the germline V gene. V gave up 5 bases and J gave up 3 bases; unmatched junction bases: 14. The CDR3 protein is CASSPRIRLAGGRDTGELFF. The CDR3 nucleotides are TGTGCCAGCAGTCCCCGCATACGACTAGCGGGAGGGCGGGACACCGGGGAGCTGTTTTTT.

This clonotype was counted at least ten times. The rearrangement joins TRBV20-1 to TRBJ2-2, with 12 positions matching TRBD2. Germline loops: CDR1 DFQATT, CDR2 SNEGSKA (reference sequence). The CDR3 is 15 residues long. V was clipped by 5 bases and J by 5 bases; unmatched bases: 6. CDR3 DNA: TGCAGTGCTTCTAGCGGGAGGGCCAATACCGGGGAGCTGTTTTTT. This encodes CSASSGRANTGELFF.

This clonotype came up many times. This chain connects TRBV15 to TRBJ2-1; 7 nucleotides align to TRBD2. CDR3 length: 16 amino acids. Trimming removed 3 bases from V and 4 bases from J; junction bases left unmatched: 9. CDR1 and CDR2 from the germline V gene are LNHNV and YYDKDF (reference sequence). The CDR3 loop is CATSSDSSGSYNEQFF. The CDR3 bases are TGTGCCACCAGCAGCGATTCTAGCGGAAGTTACAATGAGCAGTTCTTC. Variable domain in full (rest from reference TRBV15 and TRBJ2-1): DAMVIQNPRYQVTQFGKPVTLSCSQTLNHNVMYWYQQKSSQAPKLLFHYYDKDFNNEADTPDNFQSRRPNTSFCFLDIRSPGLGDTAMYLCATSSDSSGSYNEQFFGPGTRLTVL.

This clonotype appeared many times. This chain connects TRBV12-3 or TRBV12-4 to TRBJ1-3; perhaps TRBD1 as D (6 bases). The CDR3 runs 15 residues. Trimming left V 6 bases short and J 7 bases short, with 19 bases between. Here the CDR3 reads CASSPGGARRNTIYF. Here the CDR3 DNA reads TGTGCCAGCAGCCCCGGGGGGGCTCGCCGGAACACCATATATTTT.

The CDR3: CASSYTYGGGKSQHF. The CDR3 bases are TGTGCCAGCAGTTACACTTACGGGGGGGGAAAGTCCCAGCATTTT. The chain links TRBV12-3 or TRBV12-4 to TRBJ1-5; a weak D match, TRBD1 (5 bases). The CDR3 contains 15 residues. V shed 4 bases and J shed 11 bases, with 21 bases lying between them.

This chain links TRBV12-3 or TRBV12-4 with TRBJ1-2; TRBD1 matches 7 bases. This CDR3 is built from 12 residues. J gave up 6 bases and V 5 bases, and 3 bases lay outside the gene matches. DNA of the CDR3: TGTGCCAGCAGTCAGGGGGTAGATGGCTACACCTTC. Amino acids: CASSQGVDGYTF.

This clonotype showed up many times. The chain carries TRBV5-4 and TRBJ2-5; D not certain. Germline lookup yields CDR1 SGHNT and CDR2 YYREEE (reference sequence). This CDR3 spans 14 amino acids. The V end was cut by 0 bases, the J end by 4 bases, with 10 bases between. This CDR3 reads CASSLGVSRETQYF. CDR3 nucleotides: TGTGCCAGCAGCTTGGGGGTTTCGAGAGAGACCCAGTACTTC.

This clonotype was seen many times. V and J are TRBV6-5 and TRBJ2-7, with a tentative D call TRBD1 (6 bases). V was shortened by 0 bases and J by 7 bases, with 19 bases between the two germline ends. Germline assignment: CDR1 MNHEY and CDR2 SVGAGI. The CDR3 is 16 residues long. DNA for the CDR3: TGTGCCAGCAGTTACTCGTCTCACAGGGAAATGGGTGAGCAGTACTTC. Its translation is CASSYSSHREMGEQYF.

This clonotype was counted many times. This chain links TRBV7-2 with TRBJ2-7, with unresolved D. The V end lost 3 bases, the J end lost 0 bases, and 9 bases lay between the germline ends. Germline V gene lookup returns CDR1 SGHTA and CDR2 FQGNSA. The CDR3 runs 14 residues. The CDR3 DNA sequence: TGTGCCAGCAGCTTCTCGGGTACCTCCTACGAGCAGTACTTC. Protein: CASSFSGTSYEQYF. The full variable domain, its missing parts supplied by reference TRBV7-2 and TRBJ2-7, is GAGVSQSPSNKVTEKGKDVELRCDPISGHTALYWYRQSLGQGLEFLIYFQGNSAPDKSGLPSDRFSAERTGGSVSTLTIQRTQQEDSAVYLCASSFSGTSYEQYFGPGTRLTVT.

This clonotype came up many times. The chain has TRBV2 and TRBJ1-5; 8 bases map to TRBD1. Per the germline V gene, CDR1 is SNHLY and CDR2 is FYNNEI. This CDR3 is 14 amino acids long. V was pared by 4 bases and J by 7 bases, with 6 bases of the junction left unmatched. CDR3 loop: CASSAAQGVQPQHF. The CDR3 coding sequence is TGTGCCAGCAGTGCCGCACAGGGGGTCCAGCCCCAGCATTTT.